Listed here is a single T cell receptor beta chain. Its antigen remains unknown. The V gene lost 3 bases and the J gene lost 10 bases, with 23 bases spanning the gap. Per germline, CDR1 SGHNT and CDR2 YYREEE (reference sequence). There are 16 residues in the CDR3. The data are from a study of shared clonotypes between healthy human individuals. Whole-study context: Each donor had three CD4 naive, three CD4 memory, two CD8 naive and one CD8 memory plate. Findings of the study overall: A handful of donors had approximately 4.6% of their naive CD4 clonotypes in common. Compared with memory subsets, naive subsets generally had larger estimated richness. Compared with clonotypes that all four donors shared, non-shared clonotypes had lower generation probabilities.

Clones were read by immunoSEQ multiplex PCR, and TCRdb kept only the in-frame ones, dropping some. Among approximately 2.4 million clones listed, approximately 94% were seen once. The source of this sequence is a man younger than 35 in good health. The chain couples TRBV5-4 to TRBJ2-1; either TRBD1 or TRBD2 may fit D (5 bases each). The source material was naive CD4+ T cells sorted from blood. The subset: CD45RA+ positively selected. As DNA, the CDR3 is TGTGCCAGCAGCTCGTCCGTAGCGACTCGGCCAGGGGAGCAGTTCTTC. Translation gives CASSSSVATRPGEQFF.